The 16 T cell receptor beta chains listed next were all sequenced from one sample in a study of T-cell memory formation after mild COVID-19. TCRdb re-analysed the 5' RACE reads in MiXCR, keeping a single row per CDR3 protein. The sample has 550,000 to 600,000 distinct CDR3 sequences; less than 25% are singletons. The specimen sequenced was PBMCs or a T cell subset sorted from them (not recorded which). The receptors come from an adult woman who had mild COVID-19 (a few samples of this study predate the infection). Cell type and time point are not known.

The chain joins TRBV5-1 to TRBJ1-3, with TRBD1 matching 8 bases. The V and J ends lost 5 bases and 1 base, in that order; junction bases with no gene match: 5. This CDR3 region has 15 residues. Per the germline V gene, CDR1 is SGHRS and CDR2 is YFSETQ. In nucleotides, the CDR3 is TGCGCCAGCAGTACAGGGGGAACGTCTGGAAACACCATATATTTT. Amino acids: CASSTGGTSGNTIYF.

The genes are TRBV6-4 and TRBJ1-2; D might be TRBD1 (6 bases). This CDR3 is 13 amino acids long. The V end was cut by 2 bases, the J end by 8 bases, with 12 bases between. Germline CDR1 and CDR2: MRHNA and SNTAGT. Here the CDR3 DNA reads TGTGCCAGCAGTGACGGGGGGGGCTACGGCTACACCTTC. Translated, it gives CASSDGGGYGYTF.

Ten or more counts support this clonotype. This chain links TRBV5-1 with TRBJ1-2; D is unclear. Germline-derived CDR1 and CDR2 are SGHRS and YFSETQ. CDR3 size: 14 residues. The germline V and J ends were trimmed by 0 bases and 2 bases, with 8 bases remaining between them. The CDR3 DNA sequence: TGCGCCAGCAGCTTGGCCGGGGTGAACTATGGCTACACCTTC. This translates into CASSLAGVNYGYTF.

The chain employs TRBV7-2 and TRBJ2-1; D gene uncertain. The CDR3 is made up of 13 amino acids. V was clipped by 3 bases and J by 7 bases, with 10 bases between them. Per germline, CDR1 SGHTA and CDR2 FQGNSA. CDR3 sequence (DNA): TGTGCCAGCAGCTTCGCCGTCGTGAATGAGCAGTTCTTC. Amino acids: CASSFAVVNEQFF.

The chain is built from TRBV6-1 and TRBJ1-1; unclear D gene. Trimming took off 0 bases at V and 6 bases at J, with 8 bases between the two ends. The CDR3 is made up of 13 amino acids. CDR1 and CDR2 (germline): MNHNS, SASEGT. The DNA for the CDR3 is TGTGCCAGCAGTGAAGCTTCGGGCTCTGAAGCTTTCTTT. Its translation: CASSEASGSEAFF.

This clonotype has a handful of counts. The V and J genes are TRBV20-1 and TRBJ1-5; 8 bases line up with TRBD1. The germline CDR1 and CDR2 sequences are DFQATT and SNEGSKA (reference sequence). The V and J ends lost 2 bases and 5 bases, in that order; junction bases with no gene match: 11. This CDR3 has 16 amino acids. This CDR3 reads CSARTPADRGHQPQHF. DNA for the CDR3: TGCAGTGCTAGAACACCCGCCGACAGGGGTCATCAGCCCCAGCATTTT.

The rearrangement uses TRBV29-1 and TRBJ1-2; D gene uncertain. The CDR3 has 13 residues. Germline V CDR1 and CDR2: SQVTM, ANQGSEA. V gave up 0 bases and J gave up 6 bases, with 11 bases separating them. DNA of the CDR3: TGCAGCGTTGAAGATGGACCAGGCCATGGCTACACCTTC. Translation: CSVEDGPGHGYTF.

This clonotype was counted a few times. V usage is TRBV12-3 or TRBV12-4 and J usage is TRBJ1-4, with TRBD1 matching 9 bases. Losses at the gene ends were 5 bases for V and 7 bases for J; bases not matched to a gene: 5. This CDR3 is 14 amino acids long. DNA for the CDR3: TGTGCCAGCAGTCCTACAGGGGGCCTTGAAAAACTGTTTTTT. Amino acid sequence: CASSPTGGLEKLFF.

This clonotype has at least ten counts. The CDR3 DNA reads as TGCGCCAGCAGCGCCACAGGGGGCGGCACTGAAGCTTTCTTT. Protein product: CASSATGGGTEAFF. J is TRBJ1-1 and V is TRBV5-1, with TRBD1 matching over 9 bases. Losses at the gene ends were 4 bases for V and 4 bases for J; bases not matched to a gene: 5. The germline V gene has CDR1 SGHRS and CDR2 YFSETQ. The CDR3 runs to 14 residues.

The CDR3 loop reads CASSLLGTSVDTQYF. CDR3 in DNA: TGTGCCAGCAGCTTACTAGGGACTAGCGTGGATACGCAGTATTTT. The V call is TRBV11-3, the J call TRBJ2-3, with 10 bases identical to TRBD2. CDR1 SGHNT and CDR2 YENEEA come from the germline V gene. The CDR3 totals 15 residues. V was clipped by 2 bases and J by 6 bases; unmatched bases: 5.

This clonotype was seen only a few times. This sequence joins TRBV5-1 and TRBJ1-2; no reliable D call. V was cut by 0 bases and J by 3 bases, with 9 bases left in between. The CDR3 runs to 14 residues. Germline CDR1 reads SGHRS; CDR2 reads YFSETQ. The CDR3 spells CASSLESGDYGYTF. DNA for the CDR3: TGCGCCAGCAGCTTGGAATCCGGGGACTATGGCTACACCTTC.

There are a few counts of this clonotype. This chain connects TRBV30 to TRBJ2-1; D ambiguous. V was trimmed by 3 bases and J by 6 bases, leaving 9 bases between them. CDR1 and CDR2 (germline): GTSNPN, SVGIG (reference sequence). This CDR3 comprises 12 residues. This CDR3 reads CAWSPIGNEQFF. In DNA form, the CDR3 reads TGTGCCTGGAGCCCGATCGGCAATGAGCAGTTCTTC.

This chain connects TRBV18 to TRBJ2-1; no firm D call. The CDR3 is made up of 14 amino acids. Trimming pared 3 bases from V and 8 bases from J, leaving 14 bases between. The germline CDR1 and CDR2 sequences are KGHSH and LQKENI. This chain's CDR3 is CASSPPGPGDEQFF. Here the CDR3 DNA reads TGTGCCAGCTCACCTCCCGGGCCTGGGGATGAGCAGTTCTTC.

The chain uses TRBV18 and TRBJ2-5; 7 nucleotides match TRBD2. This CDR3 spans 13 amino acids. Per germline, CDR1 KGHSH and CDR2 LQKENI. V lost 6 bases, J lost 3 bases, and 4 bases stayed unmatched. CDR3 amino acids: CASSLGLKETQYF. The DNA of the CDR3 is TGTGCCAGCTCCTTGGGACTAAAAGAGACCCAGTACTTC.

This rearrangement joins TRBV24-1 to TRBJ1-1, with TRBD1 as a possible D gene (6 bases). Germline V gene lookup returns CDR1 KGHDR and CDR2 SFDVKD. The V gene lost 7 bases and the J gene lost 5 bases, with 13 bases spanning the gap. The CDR3 sequence is 13 residues long. In nucleotides, the CDR3 is TGTGCCACCAGAGGGGGGGCGGGGACTGAAGCTTTCTTT. Translating it yields CATRGGAGTEAFF.

This clonotype has more than one count but fewer than ten. CDR3 in DNA: TGCGCCAGCAGCTTTTACGCTAGCGGGGCGAGCTCCTACAATGAGCAGTTCTTC. This sequence encodes CASSFYASGASSYNEQFF. This rearrangement joins TRBV5-1 to TRBJ2-1; 9 positions match TRBD2. Per germline, CDR1 SGHRS and CDR2 YFSETQ. CDR3 length equals 18 residues. J was trimmed by 0 bases and V by 2 bases; bases with no gene match: 9. Supplemented by reference TRBV5-1 and TRBJ2-1, the full variable domain reads KAGVTQTPRYLIKTRGQQVTLSCSPISGHRSVSWYQQTPGQGLQFLFEYFSETQRNKGNFPGRFSGRQFSNSRSEMNVSTLELGDSALYLCASSFYASGASSYNEQFFGPGTRLTVL.